This is a list of T cell receptor beta chains from one sample in a study of CD4 T cell repertoires in COVID-19. Antigens for these TCRs are unknown. The protocol was immunoSEQ multiplex PCR, while the TCRdb copy is restricted to in-frame clones and leaves out a portion. The data show over a thousand clones, with 15% to 20% seen just once and about 9.7% held by the top ten. This material consisted of central memory CD4+ T cells, cultured in vitro, taken after recovery from COVID-19. These receptors came from a human donor who had COVID-19. Each CDR3 is given with its conserved first and last residue. Each record gives: V gene, clone size, D gene, J gene, CDR3 protein, CDR3 DNA. A D gene is named only where the DNA matches it firmly. Clone size appears in some rows only: once, few, many, or a class for an expanded clone.

TRBV10-3	few	.	TRBJ2-5	CAISDGGLEETQYF	TGTGCCATCAGTGACGGAGGGTTGGAAGAGACCCAGTACTTC
TRBV7-2	medium-sized	.	TRBJ1-1	CASSQGRRNTEAFF	TGTGCCAGCAGCCAGGGACGCCGGAACACTGAAGCTTTCTTT
TRBV3-1/TRBV3-2	.	TRBD1	TRBJ2-1	CASSQGQGSPNEQFF	TGTGCCAGCAGCCAAGGACAGGGGAGTCCCAATGAGCAGTTCTTC
TRBV25-1	medium-sized	.	TRBJ2-5	CASSWPGISQETQYF	TGTGCCAGCAGTTGGCCAGGGATAAGCCAAGAGACCCAGTACTTC
TRBV28	medium-sized	TRBD1	TRBJ2-5	CASRGDSNTKETQYF	TGTGCCAGCAGGGGGGACAGCAATACCAAAGAGACCCAGTACTTC
TRBV2	few	.	TRBJ1-5	CASSQEDYNQPQHF	TGTGCCAGCAGCCAAGAGGATTACAATCAGCCCCAGCATTTT
TRBV5-1	few	TRBD2	TRBJ2-1	CASSFTSGSSYNEQFF	TGCGCCAGCAGCTTCACTAGCGGCTCCTCCTACAATGAGCAGTTCTTC
TRBV5-1	few	.	TRBJ2-5	CASSLGTIQETQYF	TGCGCCAGCAGCTTAGGGACGATACAAGAGACCCAGTACTTC
TRBV5-1	large	.	TRBJ1-3	CASSLEPGGGRGNTIYF	TGCGCCAGCAGCTTGGAGCCCGGAGGGGGTCGAGGAAACACCATATATTTT
TRBV18	large	.	TRBJ2-2	CASSPKSGNTGELFF	TGTGCCAGCTCACCTAAAAGCGGGAACACCGGGGAGCTGTTTTTT
TRBV7-9	.	.	TRBJ2-3	CASSLEGSGDTQYF	TGTGCCAGCAGCTTAGAGGGGTCGGGAGATACGCAGTATTTT
TRBV6-2/TRBV6-3	medium-sized	TRBD2	TRBJ2-2	CASSYSDSGRNGELFF	TGTGCCAGCAGTTACTCGGATAGCGGGAGGAACGGGGAGCTGTTTTTT
TRBV20-1	medium-sized	.	TRBJ2-7	CSASSGIGYEQYF	TGCAGTGCTAGTTCCGGGATTGGCTACGAGCAGTACTTC
TRBV7-2	few	.	TRBJ2-1	CASLAPWGNNEQFF	TGTGCCAGTCTCGCTCCCTGGGGGAACAATGAGCAGTTCTTC
TRBV6-2/TRBV6-3	few	.	TRBJ1-5	CASSYSGGTGNQPQHF	TGTGCCAGCAGTTACTCAGGGGGTACGGGCAATCAGCCCCAGCATTTT
TRBV9	.	TRBD2	TRBJ2-5	CASSEGLAGEETQYF	TGTGCCAGCAGCGAGGGACTAGCGGGAGAAGAGACCCAGTACTTC
TRBV27	.	TRBD1	TRBJ2-1	CASSRTGYNEQFF	TGTGCCAGCAGTCGGACAGGGTACAATGAGCAGTTCTTC
TRBV5-5	medium-sized	TRBD2	TRBJ2-1	CASSLWTSGRREEQFF	TGTGCCAGCAGCTTATGGACTAGCGGGAGAAGGGAAGAGCAGTTCTTC
TRBV10-3	medium-sized	.	TRBJ1-3	CAISDSRTVSGNTIYF	TGTGCCATCAGTGACTCGAGGACAGTCTCTGGAAACACCATATATTTT
TRBV6-1	.	TRBD1	TRBJ2-7	CASSLLGQGSREQYF	TGTGCCAGCAGTCTACTGGGACAGGGATCGAGGGAGCAGTACTTC
TRBV6-6	large	.	TRBJ1-1	CASSYSEANTEAFF	TGTGCCAGCAGTTACTCGGAGGCGAACACTGAAGCTTTCTTT